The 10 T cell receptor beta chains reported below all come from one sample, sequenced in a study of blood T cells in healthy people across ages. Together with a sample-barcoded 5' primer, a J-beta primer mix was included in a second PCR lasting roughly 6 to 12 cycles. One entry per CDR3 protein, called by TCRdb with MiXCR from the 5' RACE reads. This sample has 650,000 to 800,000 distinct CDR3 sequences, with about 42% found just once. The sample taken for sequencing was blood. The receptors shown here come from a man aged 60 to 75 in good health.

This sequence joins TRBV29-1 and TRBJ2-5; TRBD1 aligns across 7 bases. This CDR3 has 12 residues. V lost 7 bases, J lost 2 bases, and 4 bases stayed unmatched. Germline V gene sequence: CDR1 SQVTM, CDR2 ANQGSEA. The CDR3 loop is CSGRDRQETQYF. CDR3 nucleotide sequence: TGCAGCGGACGGGACAGACAAGAGACCCAGTACTTC.

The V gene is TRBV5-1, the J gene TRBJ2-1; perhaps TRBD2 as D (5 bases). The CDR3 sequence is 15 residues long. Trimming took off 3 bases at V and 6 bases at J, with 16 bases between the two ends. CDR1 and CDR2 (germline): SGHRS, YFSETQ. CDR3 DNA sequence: TGCGCCAGCAGCTCCTACGGGAACCATCTCAATGAGCAGTTCTTC. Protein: CASSSYGNHLNEQFF.

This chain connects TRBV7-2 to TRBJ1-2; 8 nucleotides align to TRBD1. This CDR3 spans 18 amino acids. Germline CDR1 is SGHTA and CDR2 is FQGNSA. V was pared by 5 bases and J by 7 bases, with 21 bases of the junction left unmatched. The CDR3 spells CASSPFVGQGRGVVGYTF. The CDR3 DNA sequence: TGTGCCAGCAGCCCATTCGTAGGACAGGGAAGAGGGGTCGTTGGCTACACCTTC.

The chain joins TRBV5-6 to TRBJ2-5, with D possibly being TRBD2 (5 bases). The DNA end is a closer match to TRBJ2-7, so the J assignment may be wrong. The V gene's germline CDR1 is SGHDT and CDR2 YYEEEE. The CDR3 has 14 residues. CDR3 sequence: CASSLPFEGGEQYF. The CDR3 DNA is TGTGCCAGCAGCCTCCCTTTCGAGGGTGGCGAGCAGTACTTC.

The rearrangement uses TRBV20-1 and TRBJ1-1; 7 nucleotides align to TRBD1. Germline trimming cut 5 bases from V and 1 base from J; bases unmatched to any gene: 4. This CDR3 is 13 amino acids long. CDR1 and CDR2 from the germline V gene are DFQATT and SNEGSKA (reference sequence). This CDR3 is CSAGGTENTEAFF. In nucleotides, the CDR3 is TGCAGTGCTGGGGGGACAGAGAACACTGAAGCTTTCTTT.

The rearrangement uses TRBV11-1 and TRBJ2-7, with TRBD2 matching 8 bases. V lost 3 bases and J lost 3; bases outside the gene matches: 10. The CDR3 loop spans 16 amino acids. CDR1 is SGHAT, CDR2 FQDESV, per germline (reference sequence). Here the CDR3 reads CASSFGAGGTGYEQYF. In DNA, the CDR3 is TGTGCCAGCAGCTTTGGCGCGGGGGGTACGGGCTACGAGCAGTACTTC.

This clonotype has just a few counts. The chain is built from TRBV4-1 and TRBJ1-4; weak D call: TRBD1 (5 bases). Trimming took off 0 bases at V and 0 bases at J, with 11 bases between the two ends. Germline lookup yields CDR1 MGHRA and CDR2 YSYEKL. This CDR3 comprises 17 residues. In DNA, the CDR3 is TGCGCCAGCAGCCAAGAGGGGACTCTAGCAACTAATGAAAAACTGTTTTTT. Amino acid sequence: CASSQEGTLATNEKLFF.

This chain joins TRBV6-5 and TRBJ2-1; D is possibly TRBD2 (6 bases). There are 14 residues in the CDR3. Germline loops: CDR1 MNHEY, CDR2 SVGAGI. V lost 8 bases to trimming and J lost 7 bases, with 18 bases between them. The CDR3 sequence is CASGRRGDLNEQFF. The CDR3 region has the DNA TGTGCCAGCGGGAGGAGGGGTGACTTGAATGAGCAGTTCTTC.

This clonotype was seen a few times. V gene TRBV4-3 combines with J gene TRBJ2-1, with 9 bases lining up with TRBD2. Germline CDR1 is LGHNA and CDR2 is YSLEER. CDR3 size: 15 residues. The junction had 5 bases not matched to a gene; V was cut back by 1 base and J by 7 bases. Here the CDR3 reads CASSQGAGGGNEQFF. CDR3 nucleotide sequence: TGCGCCAGCAGCCAAGGAGCGGGAGGAGGAAATGAGCAGTTCTTC.

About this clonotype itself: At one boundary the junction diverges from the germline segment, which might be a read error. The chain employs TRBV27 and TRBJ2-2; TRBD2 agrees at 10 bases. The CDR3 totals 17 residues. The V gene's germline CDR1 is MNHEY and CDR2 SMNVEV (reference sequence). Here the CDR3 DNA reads TGTGCCAGCAGCCCTTTAGCGGGGGGTCTTAACACCGGGGGGCTGTTTTTT. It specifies CASSPLAGGLNTGGLFF.